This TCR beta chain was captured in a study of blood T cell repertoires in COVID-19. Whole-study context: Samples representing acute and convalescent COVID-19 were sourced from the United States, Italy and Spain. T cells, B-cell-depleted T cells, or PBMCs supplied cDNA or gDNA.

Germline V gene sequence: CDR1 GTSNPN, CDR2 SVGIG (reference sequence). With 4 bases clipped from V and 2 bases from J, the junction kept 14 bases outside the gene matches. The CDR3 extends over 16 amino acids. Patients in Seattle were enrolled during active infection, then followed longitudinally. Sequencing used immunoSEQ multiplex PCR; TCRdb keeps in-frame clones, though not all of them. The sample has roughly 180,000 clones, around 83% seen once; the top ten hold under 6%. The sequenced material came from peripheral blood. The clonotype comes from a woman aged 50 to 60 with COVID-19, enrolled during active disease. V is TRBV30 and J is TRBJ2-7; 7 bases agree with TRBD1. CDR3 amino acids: CAWNKFGPGTAYEQYF. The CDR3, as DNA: TGTGCCTGGAATAAATTTGGTCCGGGGACAGCCTACGAGCAGTACTTC.